A selection of T cell receptor beta chains follows, all from one sample in a study of OX40 agonist ivuxolimab in advanced cancers. Clones were sequenced by immunoSEQ multiplex PCR, and TCRdb holds only the in-frame ones, with some missing. The sample has 57,000 or so clones; about 86% are singletons. The material sequenced was CD4+ or CD8+ T cells sorted from blood, taken in a trial of the OX40 agonist ivuxolimab. These receptor sequences come from an adult with an advanced solid tumor such as melanoma, head and neck, liver or kidney cancer. Each CDR3 is given with its conserved first and last residue. A D gene is named only where the DNA matches it firmly. Clone size is stated in some rows and not others, as once, few, many or a class when expanded.

V gene: TRBV6-4
J gene: TRBJ2-2
clone size: .
D gene: .
CDR3 DNA: TGTGCCAGCAGCGGACGGGGCACCGGGGAGCTGTTTTTT
CDR3 protein: CASSGRGTGELFF

V gene: TRBV4-3
J gene: TRBJ1-1
clone size: many
D gene: .
CDR3 DNA: TGCGCCAGCAGCCAAGATTTCGGGAGAACAGCCCTTTTGAACACTGAAGCTTTCTTT
CDR3 protein: CASSQDFGRTALLNTEAFF

V gene: TRBV19
J gene: TRBJ1-5
clone size: .
D gene: .
CDR3 DNA: TGTGCCAGTAGTCCGAGGACAGTCTCCTTAAGGGAGCCCCAGCATTTT
CDR3 protein: CASSPRTVSLREPQHF

V gene: TRBV6-5
J gene: TRBJ1-2
clone size: .
D gene: .
CDR3 DNA: TGTGCCAGCAGTTACTCGGGGGGAAACTATGGCTACACCTTC
CDR3 protein: CASSYSGGNYGYTF

V gene: TRBV2
J gene: TRBJ1-5
clone size: few
D gene: .
CDR3 DNA: TGTGCCAGCAGTGGTGGAGGGAGTGGGCAGCCCCAGCATTTT
CDR3 protein: CASSGGGSGQPQHF

V gene: TRBV4-1
J gene: TRBJ2-2
clone size: .
D gene: TRBD1
CDR3 DNA: TGCGCCAGCAGCCCTGACAGGGGACGGACCGGGGAGCTGTTTTTT
CDR3 protein: CASSPDRGRTGELFF

V gene: TRBV6-1
J gene: TRBJ2-7
clone size: .
D gene: .
CDR3 DNA: TGTGCCAGCAGCTTGGGGGGGACAGACTACGAGCAGTACTTC
CDR3 protein: CASSLGGTDYEQYF

V gene: TRBV7-3
J gene: TRBJ2-1
clone size: .
D gene: .
CDR3 DNA: TGTGCCAGCAGCTTAAGGTCGACTAACTCCTACAATGAGCAGTTCTTC
CDR3 protein: CASSLRSTNSYNEQFF

V gene: TRBV6-4
J gene: TRBJ2-1
clone size: .
D gene: TRBD1
CDR3 DNA: TGTGCCAGCAGCTCCGGGACAGCAGCCTACAATGAGCAGTTCTTC
CDR3 protein: CASSSGTAAYNEQFF

V gene: TRBV11-3
J gene: TRBJ1-5
clone size: .
D gene: .
CDR3 DNA: TGTGCCAGCAGCTTAGATATGGATCAGCCCCAGCATTTT
CDR3 protein: CASSLDMDQPQHF

V gene: TRBV2
J gene: TRBJ2-5
clone size: .
D gene: .
CDR3 DNA: TGTGCCAGCAGCGGGACGGAGAGAGGAGACTTC
CDR3 protein: CASSGTERGDF

V gene: TRBV9
J gene: TRBJ1-1
clone size: .
D gene: TRBD1
CDR3 DNA: TGTGCCAGCAGCGTATCCTGGGACAGGGTTGGCACTGAAGCTTTCTTT
CDR3 protein: CASSVSWDRVGTEAFF

V gene: TRBV5-5
J gene: TRBJ1-4
clone size: .
D gene: .
CDR3 DNA: TGTGCCAGCAGCTTGGCAGGAACTAATGAAAAACTGTTTTTT
CDR3 protein: CASSLAGTNEKLFF

V gene: TRBV7-6
J gene: TRBJ1-2
clone size: .
D gene: TRBD1
CDR3 DNA: TGTGCCAGCAGGGGGGACAGGAATCGTGGCTACACCTTC
CDR3 protein: CASRGDRNRGYTF

V gene: TRBV11-3
J gene: TRBJ1-6
clone size: .
D gene: .
CDR3 DNA: TGTGCCAGCAGCTTCAGGGGTGCGAATTCACCCCTCCACTTT
CDR3 protein: CASSFRGANSPLHF

V gene: TRBV6-1
J gene: TRBJ1-2
clone size: .
D gene: .
CDR3 DNA: TGTGCCAGCAGTTCTTTGGGGGCGAGGGGCTACACCTTC
CDR3 protein: CASSSLGARGYTF

V gene: TRBV27
J gene: TRBJ1-5
clone size: .
D gene: .
CDR3 DNA: TGTGCCAGCAGTTTAGTGGGAAGAGATCAGCCCCAGCATTTT
CDR3 protein: CASSLVGRDQPQHF

V gene: TRBV29-1
J gene: TRBJ2-3
clone size: .
D gene: TRBD2
CDR3 DNA: TGCAGCGTTGTTAGCGGGGGGAGGGATACGCAGTATTTT
CDR3 protein: CSVVSGGRDTQYF

V gene: TRBV7-7
J gene: TRBJ2-7
clone size: .
D gene: TRBD1
CDR3 DNA: TGTGCCAGCAGGGCGGACAGGACCCTATACGAGCAGTACTTC
CDR3 protein: CASRADRTLYEQYF

V gene: TRBV4-3
J gene: TRBJ2-1
clone size: .
D gene: TRBD1
CDR3 DNA: TGCGCCAGCAGCCAAGATCTTGGACAGGTCTACAATGAGCAGTTCTTC
CDR3 protein: CASSQDLGQVYNEQFF

V gene: TRBV30
J gene: TRBJ1-3
clone size: once
D gene: .
CDR3 DNA: TGTGCCTGGACCCCCCGCGTAGGAAACACCATATATTTT
CDR3 protein: CAWTPRVGNTIYF

V gene: TRBV5-1
J gene: TRBJ1-3
clone size: .
D gene: .
CDR3 DNA: TGCGCCAGCAGCTTGGGCAGCTCTGGAAACACCATATATTTT
CDR3 protein: CASSLGSSGNTIYF